A selection of T cell receptor beta chains follows, all from one sample in a study of a mutant IDH1 vaccine in newly diagnosed glioma. No antigen has been assigned to these receptors. Produced via immunoSEQ multiplex PCR; TCRdb's table is partial and in-frame only. The sample has about 27,000 clones, 77% seen once. The material sequenced was PBMCs, taken from a glioma patient whose treatment included an IDH1 peptide vaccine. All receptors derive from a man in his forties with glioma. Each CDR3 is given with its conserved first and last residue. A D gene is named only where the DNA matches it firmly. Clone size, where shown, is once, few, many, or a class for clones that have expanded.

J | length | V | D | size | DNA | CDR3
TRBJ1-1 | 17 | TRBV5-1 | TRBD1 | once | TGCGCCAGCAGCTCGGGACAGGGCTCCTTAACGAACACTGAAGCTTTCTTT | CASSSGQGSLTNTEAFF
TRBJ2-1 | 15 | TRBV12-5 | - | - | TGTGCTAGTGGTTTGGTTTCTTCCAGGGGCGATGAGCAGTTCTTC | CASGLVSSRGDEQFF
TRBJ2-1 | 15 | TRBV19 | TRBD2 | - | TGTGCCAGTACCCAAGCTAGCGGAGGTTACAATGAGCAGTTCTTC | CASTQASGGYNEQFF
TRBJ1-4 | 16 | TRBV7-7 | - | - | TGTGCCAGCAGCTTAGAACCGACAGTCACTAATGAAAAACTGTTTTTT | CASSLEPTVTNEKLFF
TRBJ2-5 | 14 | TRBV28 | - | - | TGTGCCAGCAGTCCCTTCGGTTTGGAAGAGACCCAGTACTTC | CASSPFGLEETQYF
TRBJ2-7 | 16 | TRBV6-5 | - | - | TGTGCCAGCAGTTACTCGATCGGGGAAGTCCCCTACGAGCAGTACTTC | CASSYSIGEVPYEQYF
TRBJ1-4 | 16 | TRBV18 | - | - | TGTGCCAGCTCACCAACGGGGCCGGCAACTAATGAAAAACTGTTTTTT | CASSPTGPATNEKLFF
TRBJ2-7 | 16 | TRBV10-2 | TRBD1 | - | TGCGCCAGCGGACTTCTATTCGGGACAGACCGGGGAGTTGGGTACTTC | CASGLLFGTDRGVGYF
TRBJ2-5 | 12 | TRBV6-6 | - | - | TGTGCCAGCAGTTCGGAACAAGAGACCCAGTACTTC | CASSSEQETQYF
TRBJ2-7 | 18 | TRBV5-4 | TRBD2 | - | TGTGCCAGCAGCTTGGGGGGACTAGCGGGAGGCCGCTCCTACGAGCAGTACTTC | CASSLGGLAGGRSYEQYF
TRBJ1-1 | 13 | TRBV18 | - | - | TGTGCCAGCTCACCCGACAGGAGGACTGAAGCTTTCTTT | CASSPDRRTEAFF
TRBJ2-6 | 17 | TRBV5-1 | - | - | TGCGCCAGCAGCCTTAACGGCCCAACCTCTGGGGCCAACGTCCTGACTTTC | CASSLNGPTSGANVLTF
TRBJ1-6 | 13 | TRBV19 | - | few | TGTGCCAGTGGGAGAAGAAATTATTCACCCCTCCACTTT | CASGRRNYSPLHF
TRBJ2-4 | 16 | TRBV5-1 | - | - | TGCGCCAGCAGCTCGTTTGGAGGGGACAGTAAAAACATTCAGTACTTC | CASSSFGGDSKNIQYF
TRBJ1-4 | 14 | TRBV5-6 | TRBD1 | - | TGTGCCAGCAGCTGGACAGGGCCGGATGAAAAACTGTTTTTT | CASSWTGPDEKLFF
TRBJ2-5 | 13 | TRBV4-1 | TRBD2 | few | TGCGCCAGCAGCCTCGGACTAGTCGAGACCCAGTACTTC | CASSLGLVETQYF
TRBJ2-1 | 16 | TRBV5-1 | TRBD2 | - | TGCGCCAGCAGCTTGGCACCAGCGGGAGGGCCCAATGAGCAGTTCTTC | CASSLAPAGGPNEQFF
TRBJ2-5 | 16 | TRBV5-8 | - | - | TGTGCCAGCAGCTTGGCAGTACAGCGGGTAAAAGAGACCCAGTACTTC | CASSLAVQRVKETQYF
TRBJ2-5 | 14 | TRBV11-3 | - | - | TGTGCCAGCAGCTTTGATACGGGAGTGGAGACCCAGTACTTC | CASSFDTGVETQYF
TRBJ1-5 | 15 | TRBV6-6 | - | - | TGTGCCAGCAGTTCAGACAGGAGTAGCAATCAGCCCCAGCATTTT | CASSSDRSSNQPQHF
TRBJ1-5 | 14 | TRBV13 | - | - | TGTGCCAGCAGCTTAATGGGGGAGGGACAGCCCCAGCATTTT | CASSLMGEGQPQHF
TRBJ1-4 | 16 | TRBV5-6 | TRBD1 | once | TGTGCCAGCAGCCTTGACAGGGTCCCAACTAATGAAAAACTGTTTTTT | CASSLDRVPTNEKLFF
TRBJ1-3 | 15 | TRBV5-1 | - | - | TGCGCCAGCAGCTTGTTAGGGTCCTCGGGAAACACCATATATTTT | CASSLLGSSGNTIYF
TRBJ2-7 | 14 | TRBV2 | TRBD1 | - | TGTGCCAGCAGTGAAGGTCAGGGGGTCTGGGAGCAGTACTTC | CASSEGQGVWEQYF
TRBJ2-5 | 17 | TRBV10-1 | TRBD2 | - | TGCGCCAGCAGTGAGGGTAGCGGGAGGGTCTTCCAAGAGACCCAGTACTTC | CASSEGSGRVFQETQYF
TRBJ2-1 | 15 | TRBV27 | TRBD1 | few | TGTGCCAGCAGCCGGGACAGGGGCATATGGAATGAGCAGTTCTTC | CASSRDRGIWNEQFF
TRBJ2-1 | 13 | TRBV11-3 | - | - | TGTGCCAGCAGCTCGAACCCCTATAATGAGCAGTTCTTC | CASSSNPYNEQFF
TRBJ2-6 | 17 | TRBV5-1 | - | - | TGCGCCAGCAGCGCTACGGCCGTAAGCTCTGGGGCCAACGTCCTGACTTTC | CASSATAVSSGANVLTF
TRBJ1-5 | 17 | TRBV12-5 | - | - | TGTGCTAGTGGTCCCCTTGAAACGACAGCGAGCAATCAGCCCCAGCATTTT | CASGPLETTASNQPQHF
TRBJ2-3 | 13 | TRBV6-1 | - | - | TGTGCCAGCAGTGAAGGAGGTTCAGATACGCAGTATTTT | CASSEGGSDTQYF
TRBJ2-1 | 16 | TRBV5-6 | - | - | TGTGCCAGCAGCATAGACGGGGTCCAATTGTACAATGAGCAGTTCTTC | CASSIDGVQLYNEQFF
TRBJ1-5 | 14 | TRBV19 | TRBD1 | - | TGTGCCAGTAGTCTCGACAGGGACAATCAGCCCCAGCATTTT | CASSLDRDNQPQHF
TRBJ2-5 | 15 | TRBV7-8 | - | - | TGTGCCAGCAGCTACGACTCGGGCCACCAAGAGACCCAGTACTTC | CASSYDSGHQETQYF
TRBJ1-1 | 15 | TRBV28 | - | few | TGTGCCAGCAGTCAACCGGCGCCCGTGGGGACTGAAGCTTTCTTT | CASSQPAPVGTEAFF
TRBJ2-5 | 15 | TRBV27 | - | once | TGTGCCAGCAGTTCCTCCGCCGACAGAAGGGAGACCCAGTACTTC | CASSSSADRRETQYF
TRBJ2-3 | 14 | TRBV7-9 | - | - | TGTGCCAGCAGTTTCCTAGTGACGGGAGATACGCAGTATTTT | CASSFLVTGDTQYF
TRBJ2-5 | 16 | TRBV15 | - | - | TGTGCCACCAGCAAGGAAGGGCCTGGTTGGGTGGAGACCCAGTACTTC | CATSKEGPGWVETQYF
TRBJ1-1 | 16 | TRBV5-1 | TRBD1 | - | TGCGCCAGCAGCTTGGATCACCAGGGGGTGAACACTGAAGCTTTCTTT | CASSLDHQGVNTEAFF
TRBJ2-1 | 12 | TRBV7-6 | - | - | TGTGCCAGCAGCCCGGCGTATAATGAGCAGTTCTTC | CASSPAYNEQFF
TRBJ2-5 | 19 | TRBV7-8 | TRBD2 | few | TGTGCCAGCAGCTCGATTGGACTAGCGGGAGCGCGGCACCAAGAGACCCAGTACTTC | CASSSIGLAGARHQETQYF
TRBJ1-2 | 10 | TRBV20-1 | - | - | TGCAGTGCTAGAACAGGGAGCTACACCTTC | CSARTGSYTF
TRBJ1-2 | 16 | TRBV19 | - | - | TGTGCCAGTAGTGAGTCTATGACTCGAAAGACCTATGGCTACACCTTC | CASSESMTRKTYGYTF
TRBJ2-1 | 19 | TRBV4-3 | TRBD2 | once | TGCGCCAGCAGCCAGCCGCCGGTGACTAGCGGGGCCCCCTACAATGAGCAGTTCTTC | CASSQPPVTSGAPYNEQFF
TRBJ1-4 | 15 | TRBV7-2 | - | - | TGTGCCAGCAGCTTACTTACAGGAGTAAATGAAAAACTGTTTTTT | CASSLLTGVNEKLFF
TRBJ1-1 | 12 | TRBV7-9 | - | - | TGTGCCAGCAGCTGGGAGGGGAGTGAAGCTTTCTTT | CASSWEGSEAFF
TRBJ2-7 | 13 | TRBV7-2 | - | few | TGTGCCAGCACCACGTTGGACTCCTACGAGCAGTACTTC | CASTTLDSYEQYF
TRBJ2-3 | 17 | TRBV5-1 | - | - | TGCGCCAGCAGCGGTCGTATATCAGGGCGGGCTGCAGATACGCAGTATTTT | CASSGRISGRAADTQYF
TRBJ1-1 | 13 | TRBV4-1 | - | once | TGCGCCAGCAGCCTACGACACGCCACCGAAGCTTTCTTT | CASSLRHATEAFF
TRBJ1-5 | 15 | TRBV6-1 | - | - | TGTGCCAGCAGGGGCACAGGGTGGCGCAATCAGCCCCAGCATTTT | CASRGTGWRNQPQHF
TRBJ2-7 | 14 | TRBV5-8 | - | - | TGTGCCAGCAGCTTTGGTGACGGCTCCTACGAGCAGTACTTC | CASSFGDGSYEQYF
TRBJ1-3 | 16 | TRBV12-5 | TRBD1 | - | TGTGCTAGTGGGACCGGGACAGGAGGCCCCGCTAACACCATATATTTT | CASGTGTGGPANTIYF
TRBJ1-3 | 14 | TRBV28 | - | - | TGTGCCAGCAGTCCCGGGACCGCAGGAAACACCATATATTTT | CASSPGTAGNTIYF
TRBJ2-7 | 13 | TRBV11-2 | - | - | TGTGCCAGCAGCTTAGCCAGGATGAACGAGCAGTACTTC | CASSLARMNEQYF
TRBJ1-5 | 15 | TRBV5-6 | TRBD1 | - | TGTGCCAGCAGCTCGGGACAGGGAGTAGGACAGCCCCAGCATTTT | CASSSGQGVGQPQHF
TRBJ2-3 | 17 | TRBV19 | TRBD2 | - | TGTGCCAGTAGTAAGTATGGAACTAGCGGGAGCACAGATACGCAGTATTTT | CASSKYGTSGSTDTQYF
TRBJ1-2 | 12 | TRBV23-1 | TRBD1 | - | TGCGCCAGCATGGGACAGTTCTATGGCTACACCTTC | CASMGQFYGYTF
TRBJ1-5 | 14 | TRBV18 | - | - | TGTGCCAGCTCACTGTCACGGGACAATCAGCCCCAGCATTTT | CASSLSRDNQPQHF
TRBJ2-5 | 15 | TRBV27 | - | - | TGTGCCAGCAGGCCAGGAACAGGGCTGGCTACGACCCAGTACTTC | CASRPGTGLATTQYF
TRBJ1-6 | 13 | TRBV19 | - | - | TGTGCCAGTAGTATGGGGGGAAATTCACCCCTCCACTTT | CASSMGGNSPLHF
TRBJ2-3 | 13 | TRBV9 | - | - | TGTGCCAGCAGCCGGCAGGTCACAGATACGCAGTATTTT | CASSRQVTDTQYF